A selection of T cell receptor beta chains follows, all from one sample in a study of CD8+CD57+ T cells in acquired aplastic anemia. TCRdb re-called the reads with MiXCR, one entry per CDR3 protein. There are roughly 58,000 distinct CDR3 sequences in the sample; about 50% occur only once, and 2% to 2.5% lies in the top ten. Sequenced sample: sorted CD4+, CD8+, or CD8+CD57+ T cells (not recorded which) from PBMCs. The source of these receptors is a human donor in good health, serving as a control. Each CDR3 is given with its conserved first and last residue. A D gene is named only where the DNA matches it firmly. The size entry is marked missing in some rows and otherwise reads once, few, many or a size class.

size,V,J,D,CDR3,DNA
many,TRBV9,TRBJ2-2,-,CASSVVGVNTGELFF,TGTGCCAGCAGCGTTGTTGGTGTGAACACCGGGGAGCTGTTTTTT
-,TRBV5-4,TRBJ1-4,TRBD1,CASSSWWDRGQTTNEKLFF,TGTGCCAGCAGCTCCTGGTGGGACAGGGGGCAGACAACTAATGAAAAACTGTTTTTT
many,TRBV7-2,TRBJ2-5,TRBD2,CASSSTSGVQETQYF,TGTGCCAGCAGCTCGACTAGCGGGGTACAAGAGACCCAGTACTTC
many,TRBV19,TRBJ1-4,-,CASSIRTTLNEKLFF,TGTGCCAGTAGTATACGGACGACACTGAATGAAAAACTGTTTTTT
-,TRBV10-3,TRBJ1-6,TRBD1,CAIGTGSDSPLHF,TGTGCCATAGGGACAGGGTCGGATTCACCCCTCCACTTT
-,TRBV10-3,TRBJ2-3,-,CATQRSGSTDTQYF,TGTGCCACCCAACGGAGCGGGAGCACAGATACGCAGTATTTT
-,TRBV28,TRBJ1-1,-,CASSPPGEAFF,TGTGCCAGCAGTCCCCCCGGGGAAGCTTTCTTT
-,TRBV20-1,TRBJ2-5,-,CSASSDSHTQETQYF,TGCAGTGCTAGTTCCGACAGCCACACCCAAGAGACCCAGTACTTC
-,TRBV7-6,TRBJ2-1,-,CASSLWGSPNSEQSF,TGTGCCAGCAGCTTATGGGGGTCTCCAAACAGTGAGCAGTCCTTC
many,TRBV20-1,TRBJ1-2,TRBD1,CSAPTGNGYTF,TGCAGTGCGCCGACAGGGAACGGCTACACCTTC
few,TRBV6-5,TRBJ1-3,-,CASSLERSGNTIYF,TGTGCCAGCAGTTTGGAAAGGTCTGGAAACACCATATATTTT
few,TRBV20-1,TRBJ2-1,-,CSARDMYEQFF,TGCAGTGCTAGAGATATGTATGAGCAGTTCTTC
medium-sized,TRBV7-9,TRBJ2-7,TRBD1,CASSFDRGYEQYF,TGTGCCAGCAGCTTCGACAGGGGGTACGAGCAGTACTTC
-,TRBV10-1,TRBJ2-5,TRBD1,CASSAGGSETQYF,TGCGCCAGCAGTGCAGGGGGCTCAGAGACCCAGTACTTC
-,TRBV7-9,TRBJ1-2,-,CASSLPQSYGYTF,TGTGCCAGCAGCTTACCTCAGAGCTATGGCTACACCTTC
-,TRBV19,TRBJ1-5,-,CASGHTLTSNQPQHF,TGTGCCAGCGGCCACACCCTGACTAGCAATCAGCCCCAGCATTTT
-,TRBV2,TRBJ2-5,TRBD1,CASSLQGAQETQYF,TGTGCCAGCAGTCTACAGGGGGCCCAAGAGACCCAGTACTTC
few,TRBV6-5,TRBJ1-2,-,CAIRWDTMVGYTF,TGTGCCATCCGTTGGGACACAATGGTGGGCTACACCTTC
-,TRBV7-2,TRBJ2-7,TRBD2,CASSLGVTGGIEQYF,TGTGCCAGCAGCTTAGGCGTAACGGGAGGGATTGAGCAGTACTTC
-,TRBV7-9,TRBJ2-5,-,CASSLETQYF,TGTGCCAGCAGCTTAGAGACCCAGTACTTC
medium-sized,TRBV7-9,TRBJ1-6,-,CASSSNNSPLHF,TGTGCCAGCAGCTCAAACAATTCACCCCTCCACTTT
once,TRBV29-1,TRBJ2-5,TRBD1,CSVNRGTQYF,TGCAGCGTCAACAGGGGGACCCAGTACTTC
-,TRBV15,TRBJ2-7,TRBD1,CATSELTGSSYEQYF,TGTGCCACCAGCGAGCTGACAGGGTCCTCCTACGAGCAGTACTTC
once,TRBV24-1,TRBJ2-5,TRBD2,CATSDATSGGPETQYF,TGTGCCACCAGTGATGCGACTAGCGGGGGACCAGAGACCCAGTACTTC
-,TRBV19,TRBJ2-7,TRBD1,CANRYRDRGVHEQYF,TGTGCAAATCGCTACCGGGACAGAGGGGTCCACGAGCAGTACTTC
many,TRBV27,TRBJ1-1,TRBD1,CASSLKSGGTEAFF,TGTGCCAGCAGTTTAAAGTCAGGGGGCACTGAAGCTTTCTTT
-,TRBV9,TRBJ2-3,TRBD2,CASSSRLASLTDTQYF,TGTGCCAGCAGCTCTCGACTAGCCAGTCTCACAGATACGCAGTATTTT
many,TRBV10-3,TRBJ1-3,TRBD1,CAIGDRTGGGNTIYF,TGTGCCATCGGGGACCGGACAGGGGGGGGAAACACCATATATTTT
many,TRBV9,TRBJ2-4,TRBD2,CASSVVDGRGIQYF,TGTGCCAGCAGCGTAGTCGATGGGAGGGGCATTCAGTACTTC
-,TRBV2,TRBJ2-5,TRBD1,CASSGTGFQETQYF,TGTGCCAGCAGCGGGACAGGCTTCCAAGAGACCCAGTACTTC
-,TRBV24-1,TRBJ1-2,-,CATSDSGSPNYGYTF,TGTGCCACCAGTGATTCCGGATCCCCTAACTATGGCTACACCTTC
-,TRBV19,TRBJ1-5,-,CASKRDGGVSQPQHF,TGTGCCAGTAAGCGGGACGGGGGGGTCTCTCAGCCCCAGCATTTT
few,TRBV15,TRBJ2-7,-,CATSPPGASYEQYF,TGTGCCACCAGCCCACCGGGTGCGTCCTACGAGCAGTACTTC
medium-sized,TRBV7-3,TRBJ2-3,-,CASSLGQVTDTQYF,TGTGCCAGCAGCTTAGGGCAGGTGACAGATACGCAGTATTTT
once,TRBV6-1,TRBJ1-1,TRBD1,CASSETGETEAFF,TGTGCCAGCAGTGAAACAGGGGAAACTGAAGCTTTCTTT
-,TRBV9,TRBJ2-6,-,CASSVATWGASSGANVLTF,TGTGCCAGCAGCGTAGCTACGTGGGGCGCTTCCTCTGGGGCCAACGTCCTGACTTTC
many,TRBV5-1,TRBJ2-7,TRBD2,CASSLGGSGDEQYF,TGCGCCAGCAGCTTGGGCGGGAGCGGCGACGAGCAGTACTTC
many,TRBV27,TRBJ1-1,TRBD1,CASSSATGRAEAFF,TGTGCCAGCAGTTCGGCGACAGGGCGCGCTGAAGCTTTCTTT
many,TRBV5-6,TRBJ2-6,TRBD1,CASSLQGAGGANVLTF,TGTGCCAGCAGCCTACAGGGGGCCGGTGGGGCCAACGTCCTGACTTTC
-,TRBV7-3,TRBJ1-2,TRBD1,CASSLRGASSPRQTGNSYTF,TGTGCCAGCAGCTTAAGGGGTGCCAGCAGCCCCCGACAGACAGGGAATAGCTACACCTTC
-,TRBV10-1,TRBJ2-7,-,CASSATGRSYEQYF,TGCGCCAGCAGTGCCACAGGGCGCTCCTACGAGCAGTACTTC
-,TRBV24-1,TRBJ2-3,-,CATSGVGSPYNEQYF,TGTGCCACCAGTGGGGTGGGCTCCCCCTACAATGAGCAGTATTTT
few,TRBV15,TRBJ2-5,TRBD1,CATSSRRQGWETQYF,TGTGCCACCAGCAGCCGGAGACAGGGATGGGAGACCCAGTACTTC
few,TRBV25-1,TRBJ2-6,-,CASLEGDGANVLTF,TGTGCCAGCCTGGAGGGGGACGGGGCCAACGTCCTGACTTTC
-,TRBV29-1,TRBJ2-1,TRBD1,CSVAGTALDEQFF,TGCAGCGTGGCCGGGACAGCCCTGGATGAGCAGTTCTTC
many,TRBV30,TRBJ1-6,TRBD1,CAWTGLGPNSPLHF,TGTGCATGGACAGGTTTGGGGCCTAATTCACCCCTCCACTTT